This T cell receptor (beta chain) was recovered during a study of OX40 agonist ivuxolimab in advanced cancers. In terms of the full investigation: Ivuxolimab, which targeted the costimulatory receptor OX40 (CD134), was an agonistic, fully human IgG2 monoclonal antibody. The purpose of peripheral TCRbeta sequencing was to test whether ivuxolimab changed TCR sequence diversity and led to clonal T-cell expansion. Prior anti-PD-1, anti-PD-L1 or anti-CTLA-4 therapy was permitted, and approximately 39% of dose-escalation patients had received checkpoint inhibitors. Intravenous ivuxolimab was administered to patients every 2 weeks at six dose levels: 0.01, 0.1, 0.3, 1.5, 3 and 10 mg/kg. Of the 52 patients in dose escalation, about 19 had hepatocellular carcinoma, some 15 had melanoma, 9 had renal cell carcinoma and 9 had head and neck cancer. Partial responses were achieved by three dose-escalation patients, of whom one had hepatocellular carcinoma and two had cutaneous melanoma. In the dose-escalation cohort, 65% to 90% of patients were male, and the mean age was around 60 years, with a range of roughly 20 to 80. The paper describes the monotherapy dose-escalation part (N of about 52 patients) of the phase I trial of ivuxolimab. The paper as a whole reports these results and caveats: After ivuxolimab, more expanded clones were found on average in CD8+ T cells than in CD4+ T cells. At doses of 0.1 to 3.0 mg/kg, clonal expansion of both CD4+ and CD8+ T cells in blood was seen between baseline and week 6. The antigen specificity of the clonally expanded peripheral T cells was not determined. Low levels of normalized T-cell clonal expansion were also seen in some nonresponding patients. In partial responders in the 0.1-3.0 mg/kg groups, normalized peripheral clonal expansion was found to be among the lowest, especially among CD8+ T cells.

For sequencing of the TCRbeta CDR3 region, genomic DNA was extracted from the sorted cells. TCRbeta CDR3 regions were sequenced using the immunoSEQ Assay. Drawn from immuneACCESS, this table holds only the in-frame rearrangements with V and J called that TCRdb kept. Clones are partly lost; checked studies trace under half to an unresolved V gene and leave the rest unexplained. In all, the sample holds 60,000 to 80,000 clones, and around 80% of those were seen once. Together, the top ten hold 1.5% to 2% of the sample. Here V drops 7 bases and J drops 2 bases, and the junction holds 7 bases not matched to any gene. The germline V gene (reference sequence) sets CDR1 to LNHDA and CDR2 to SQIVND. Its CDR3 holds 14 amino acids, cysteine through phenylalanine. Only CDR3 DNA remains: 42 bases, in frame from the first base. As regards this clone: The antigen it recognizes is unknown. Per-nucleotide qualities are absent, and no much larger clonotype sits a single base away.

The trial excluded patients who had a history of autoimmune disease or were on systemic immunosuppression. Peripheral blood for TCR sequencing was drawn from every dose cohort at baseline, at cycle 4 day 1 and at cycle 7 day 1. Samples were obtained from an open-label, multicenter, first-in-human phase I dose-escalation trial of ivuxolimab. Adults with locally advanced or metastatic melanoma, renal cell, hepatocellular, or head and neck squamous cell carcinoma were enrolled in the trial. Before TCR sequencing, CD4+ and CD8+ T cells were separately sorted from peripheral blood. The receptor was isolated from an adult with an advanced solid tumor such as melanoma, head and neck, liver or kidney cancer. Here the sequenced sample was CD4+ or CD8+ T cells sorted from blood, taken in a trial of the OX40 agonist ivuxolimab. The chain employs TRBV19 and TRBJ1-2, with 7 bases aligning to TRBD1. The base sequence is TGTGCCAGTATCACCTCGACAGGGAACTATGGCTACACCTTC. This codes for CASITSTGNYGYTF.